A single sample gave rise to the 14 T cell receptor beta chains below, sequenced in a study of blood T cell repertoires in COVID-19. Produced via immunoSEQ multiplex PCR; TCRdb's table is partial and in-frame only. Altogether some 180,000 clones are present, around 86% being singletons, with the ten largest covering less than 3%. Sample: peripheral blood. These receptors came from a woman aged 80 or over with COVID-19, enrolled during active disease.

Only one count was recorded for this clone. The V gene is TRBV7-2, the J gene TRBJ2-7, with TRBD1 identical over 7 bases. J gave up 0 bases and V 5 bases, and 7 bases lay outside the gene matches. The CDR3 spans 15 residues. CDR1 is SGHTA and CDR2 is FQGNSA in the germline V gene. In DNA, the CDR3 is TGTGCCAGCAGCGAGGGGGCTAGTAGCTCCTACGAGCAGTACTTC. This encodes CASSEGASSSYEQYF.

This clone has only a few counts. The CDR3 DNA reads TGTGCCAGCAGCCAAACAGGGAAAACTGAAGCTTTCTTT. Protein sequence: CASSQTGKTEAFF. V usage is TRBV3-1 (or the pseudogene TRBV3-2) and J usage is TRBJ1-1; D is possibly TRBD1 (6 bases). The V gene lost 2 bases and the J gene lost 5 bases, with 9 bases spanning the gap. This CDR3 has 13 amino acids. The germline V gene has CDR1 LGHDT and CDR2 YNNKEL (reference sequence).

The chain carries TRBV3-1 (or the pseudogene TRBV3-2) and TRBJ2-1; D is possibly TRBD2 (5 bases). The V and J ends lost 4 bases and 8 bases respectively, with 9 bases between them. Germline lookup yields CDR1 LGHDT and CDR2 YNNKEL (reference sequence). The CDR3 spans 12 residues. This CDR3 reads CASSLSEDEQFF. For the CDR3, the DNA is TGTGCCAGCAGCCTGTCGGAGGATGAGCAGTTCTTC.

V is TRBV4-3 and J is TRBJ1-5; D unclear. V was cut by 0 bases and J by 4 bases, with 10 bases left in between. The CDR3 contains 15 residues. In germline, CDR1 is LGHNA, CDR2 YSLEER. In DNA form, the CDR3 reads TGCGCCAGCAGCCAAGACACAGCAAAAAATCAGCCCCAGCATTTT. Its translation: CASSQDTAKNQPQHF.

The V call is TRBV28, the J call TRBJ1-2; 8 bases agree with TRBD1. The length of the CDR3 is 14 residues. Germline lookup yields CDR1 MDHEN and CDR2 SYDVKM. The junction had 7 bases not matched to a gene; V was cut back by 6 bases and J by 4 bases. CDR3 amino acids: CASRQGAGIYGYTF. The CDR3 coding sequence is TGTGCCAGCAGGCAGGGGGCAGGAATCTATGGCTACACCTTC.

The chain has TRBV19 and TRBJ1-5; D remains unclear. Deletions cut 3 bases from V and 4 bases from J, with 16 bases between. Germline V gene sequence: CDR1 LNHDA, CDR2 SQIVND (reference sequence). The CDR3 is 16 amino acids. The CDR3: CASSIYFPPGNQPQHF. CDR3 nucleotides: TGTGCCAGTAGTATCTATTTTCCCCCAGGTAATCAGCCCCAGCATTTT.

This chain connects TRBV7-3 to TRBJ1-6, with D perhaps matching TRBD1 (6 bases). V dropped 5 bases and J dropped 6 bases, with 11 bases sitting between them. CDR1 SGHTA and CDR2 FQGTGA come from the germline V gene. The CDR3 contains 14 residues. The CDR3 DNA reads TGTGCCAGCAGCCACGGGACAATTAATTCACCCCTCCACTTT. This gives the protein CASSHGTINSPLHF. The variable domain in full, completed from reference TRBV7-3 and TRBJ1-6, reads GAGVSQTPSNKVTEKGKYVELRCDPISGHTALYWYRQSLGQGPEFLIYFQGTGAADDSGLPNDRFFAVRPEGSVSTLKIQRTERGDSAVYLCASSHGTINSPLHFGNGTRLTVT.

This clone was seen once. The CDR3 DNA sequence: TGTGCCAGCAGTACGGGACAGCTCTATGGCTACACCTTC. Translated, it gives CASSTGQLYGYTF. The V call is TRBV28, the J call TRBJ1-2, with TRBD1 matching over 7 bases. V lost 5 bases, J lost 4 bases, and 4 bases stayed unmatched. The CDR3 covers 13 residues. Germline V gene lookup returns CDR1 MDHEN and CDR2 SYDVKM.

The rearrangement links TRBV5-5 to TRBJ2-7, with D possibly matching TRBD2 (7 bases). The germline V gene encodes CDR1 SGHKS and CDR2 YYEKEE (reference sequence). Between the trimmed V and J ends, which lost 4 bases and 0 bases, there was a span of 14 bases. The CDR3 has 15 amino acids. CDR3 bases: TGTGCCAGCAGCCGGGGGGCACTAAACTCCTACGAGCAGTACTTC. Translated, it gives CASSRGALNSYEQYF.

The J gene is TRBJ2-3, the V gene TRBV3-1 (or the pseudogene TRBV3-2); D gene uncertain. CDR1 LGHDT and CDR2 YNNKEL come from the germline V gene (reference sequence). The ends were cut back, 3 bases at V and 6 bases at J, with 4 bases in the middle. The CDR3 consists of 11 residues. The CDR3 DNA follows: TGTGCCAGCAGCCAGGGCGATACGCAGTATTTT. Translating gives CASSQGDTQYF.

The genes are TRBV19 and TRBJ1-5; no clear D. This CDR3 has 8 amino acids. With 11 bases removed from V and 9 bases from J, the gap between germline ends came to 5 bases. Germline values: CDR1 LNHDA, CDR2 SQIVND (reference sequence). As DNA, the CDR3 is TGTGCCCGAGGGCCCCAGCATTTT. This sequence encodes CARGPQHF. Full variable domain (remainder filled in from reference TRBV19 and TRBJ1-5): DGGITQSPKYLFRKEGQNVTLSCEQNLNHDAMYWYRQDPGQGLRLIYYSQIVNDFQKGDIAEGYSVSREKKESFPLTVTSAQKNPTAFYLCARGPQHFGDGTRLSIL.

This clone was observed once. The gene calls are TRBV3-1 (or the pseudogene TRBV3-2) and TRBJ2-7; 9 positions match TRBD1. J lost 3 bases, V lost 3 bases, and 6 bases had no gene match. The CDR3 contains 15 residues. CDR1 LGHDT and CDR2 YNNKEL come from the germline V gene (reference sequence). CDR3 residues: CASSQPGTGFYEQYF. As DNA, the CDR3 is TGTGCCAGCAGCCAGCCCGGGACAGGGTTCTACGAGCAGTACTTC.

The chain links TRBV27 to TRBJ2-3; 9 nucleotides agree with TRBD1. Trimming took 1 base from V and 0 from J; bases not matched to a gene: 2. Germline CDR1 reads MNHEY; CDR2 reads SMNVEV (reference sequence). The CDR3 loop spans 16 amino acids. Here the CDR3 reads CASSLWGQGSTDTQYF. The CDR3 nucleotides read TGTGCCAGCAGTTTATGGGGACAGGGCAGCACAGATACGCAGTATTTT.

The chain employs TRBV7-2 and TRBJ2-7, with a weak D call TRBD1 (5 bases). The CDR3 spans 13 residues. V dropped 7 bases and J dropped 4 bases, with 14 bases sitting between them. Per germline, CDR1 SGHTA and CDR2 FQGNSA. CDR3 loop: CASTRASGYEQYF. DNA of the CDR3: TGTGCCAGCACCCGGGCGTCAGGGTACGAGCAGTACTTC.